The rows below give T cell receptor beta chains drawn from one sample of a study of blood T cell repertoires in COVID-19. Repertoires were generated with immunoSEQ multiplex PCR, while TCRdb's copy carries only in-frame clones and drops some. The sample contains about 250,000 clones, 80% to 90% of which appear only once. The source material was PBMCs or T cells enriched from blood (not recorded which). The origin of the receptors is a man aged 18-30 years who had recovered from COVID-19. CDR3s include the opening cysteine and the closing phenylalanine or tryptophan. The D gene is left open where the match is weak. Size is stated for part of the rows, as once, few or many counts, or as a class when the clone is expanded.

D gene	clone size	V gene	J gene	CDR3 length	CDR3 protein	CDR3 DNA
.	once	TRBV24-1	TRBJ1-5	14	CATSEDTIYQPQHF	TGTGCCACCAGTGAAGACACCATCTATCAGCCCCAGCATTTT
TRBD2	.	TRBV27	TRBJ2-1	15	CASSLTGGTYNEQFF	TGTGCCAGCAGTTTAACGGGGGGGACCTACAATGAGCAGTTCTTC
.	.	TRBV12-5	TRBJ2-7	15	CASGLSGAGAYEQYF	TGTGCTAGTGGTTTGAGTGGGGCAGGGGCCTACGAGCAGTACTTC
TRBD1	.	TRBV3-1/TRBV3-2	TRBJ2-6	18	CASSWPGQTFSGANVLTF	TGTGCCAGCAGCTGGCCGGGACAGACTTTCTCTGGGGCCAACGTCCTGACTTTC
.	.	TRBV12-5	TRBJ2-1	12	CASGLLRDEQFF	TGTGCTAGTGGTTTATTGAGGGATGAGCAGTTCTTC
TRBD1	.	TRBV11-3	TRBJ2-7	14	CASSAGTGAYEQYF	TGTGCCAGCAGCGCCGGGACAGGGGCCTACGAGCAGTACTTC
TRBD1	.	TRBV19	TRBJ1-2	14	CASTRDRVYGGYTF	TGTGCCAGTACCCGGGACAGAGTTTATGGCGGCTACACCTTC
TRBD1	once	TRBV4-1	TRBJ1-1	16	CASSRGQGAPNTEAFF	TGCGCCAGCAGCCGAGGACAGGGGGCACCTAACACTGAAGCTTTCTTT
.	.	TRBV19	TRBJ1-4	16	CASKTSPGSTNEKLFF	TGTGCCAGTAAGACATCCCCAGGGTCAACTAATGAAAAACTGTTTTTT
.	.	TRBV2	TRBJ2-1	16	CASSEQRIGSYNEQFF	TGTGCCAGCAGCGAACAGCGGATAGGGTCCTACAATGAGCAGTTCTTC
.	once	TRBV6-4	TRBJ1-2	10	CASINYGYTF	TGTGCCAGCATAAACTATGGCTACACCTTC
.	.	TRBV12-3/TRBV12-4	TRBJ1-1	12	CASSTGFTNAFF	TGTGCCAGCAGTACAGGGTTTACTAATGCTTTCTTT
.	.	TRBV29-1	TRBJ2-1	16	CSVDDPGRSSYNEQFF	TGCAGCGTTGATGACCCCGGAAGGAGCTCCTACAATGAGCAGTTCTTC
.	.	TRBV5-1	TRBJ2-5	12	CASSEQGETQYF	TGCGCCAGCAGTGAGCAGGGTGAGACCCAGTACTTC
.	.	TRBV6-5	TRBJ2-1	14	CASGVAAGYNEQFF	TGTGCCAGCGGCGTGGCGGCCGGTTACAATGAGCAGTTCTTC
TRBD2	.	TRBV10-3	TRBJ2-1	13	CAISALAEGEQFF	TGTGCCATCAGTGCACTAGCGGAGGGTGAGCAGTTCTTC
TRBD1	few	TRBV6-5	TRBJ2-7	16	CASSYSNDKGAYEQYF	TGTGCCAGCAGTTACTCGAATGATAAGGGGGCTTACGAGCAGTACTTC
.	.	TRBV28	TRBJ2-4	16	CASSLSGQLAKNIQYF	TGTGCCAGCAGTTTGAGTGGGCAGTTAGCCAAAAACATTCAGTACTTC
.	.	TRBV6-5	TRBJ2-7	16	CASSYYSGHRTYEQYF	TGTGCCAGCAGTTATTACTCAGGGCACAGAACCTACGAGCAGTACTTC
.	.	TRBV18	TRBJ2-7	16	CASSPLWGDGSYEQYF	TGTGCCAGCTCACCTCTTTGGGGGGACGGATCCTACGAGCAGTACTTC
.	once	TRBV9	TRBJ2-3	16	CASSVVSSQGGDTQYF	TGTGCCAGCAGCGTAGTTTCGAGTCAGGGTGGAGATACGCAGTATTTT
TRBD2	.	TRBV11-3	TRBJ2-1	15	CASSLAAGGYNEQFF	TGTGCCAGCAGCTTAGCGGCGGGGGGGTACAATGAGCAGTTCTTC
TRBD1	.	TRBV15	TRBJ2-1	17	CATSRDGGQGSYNEQFF	TGTGCCACCAGCAGAGATGGGGGACAGGGCTCCTACAATGAGCAGTTCTTC
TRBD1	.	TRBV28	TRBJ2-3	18	CASSSLQEGQGSTDTQYF	TGTGCCAGCAGTTCCCTCCAGGAGGGACAGGGGAGCACAGATACGCAGTATTTT